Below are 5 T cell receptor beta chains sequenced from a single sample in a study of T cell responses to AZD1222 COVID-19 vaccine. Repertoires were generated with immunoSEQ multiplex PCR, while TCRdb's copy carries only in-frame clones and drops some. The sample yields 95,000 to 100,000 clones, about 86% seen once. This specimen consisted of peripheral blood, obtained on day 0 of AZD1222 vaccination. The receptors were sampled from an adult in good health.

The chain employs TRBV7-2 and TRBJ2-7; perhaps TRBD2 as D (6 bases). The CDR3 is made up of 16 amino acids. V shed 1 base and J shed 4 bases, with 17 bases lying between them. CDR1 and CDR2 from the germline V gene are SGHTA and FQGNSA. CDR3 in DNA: TGTGCCAGCAGCTTAGGCCCCCCGGGGGTTCAGTACGAGCAGTACTTC. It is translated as CASSLGPPGVQYEQYF.

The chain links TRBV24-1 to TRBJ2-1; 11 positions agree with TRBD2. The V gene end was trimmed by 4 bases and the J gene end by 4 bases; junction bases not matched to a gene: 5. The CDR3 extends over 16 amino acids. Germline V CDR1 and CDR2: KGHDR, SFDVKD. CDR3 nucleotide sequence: TGTGCCACCAGTGACCTCGGGACTAGCGGATACAATGAGCAGTTCTTC. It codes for CATSDLGTSGYNEQFF.

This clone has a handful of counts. The CDR3 sequence is CASSWSFNQPQHF. DNA of the CDR3: TGTGCCAGCAGTTGGAGTTTCAATCAGCCCCAGCATTTT. The J gene is TRBJ1-5, the V gene TRBV27; D uncertain. Germline CDR1 MNHEY, CDR2 SMNVEV (reference sequence). The ends were cut back, 4 bases at V and 3 bases at J, with 7 bases in the middle. This CDR3 has 13 amino acids.

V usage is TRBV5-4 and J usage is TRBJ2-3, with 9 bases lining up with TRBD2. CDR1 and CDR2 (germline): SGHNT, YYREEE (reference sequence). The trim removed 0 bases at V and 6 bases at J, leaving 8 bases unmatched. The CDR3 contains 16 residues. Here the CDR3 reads CASSLVGSGSGDTQYF. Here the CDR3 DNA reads TGTGCCAGCAGCTTGGTGGGTAGCGGGAGCGGGGATACGCAGTATTTT.

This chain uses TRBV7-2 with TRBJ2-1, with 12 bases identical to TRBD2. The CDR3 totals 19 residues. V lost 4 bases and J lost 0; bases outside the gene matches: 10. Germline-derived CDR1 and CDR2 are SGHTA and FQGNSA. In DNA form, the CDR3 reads TGTGCCAGCAGCTACCAGGGGACTAGCGGGCGTAGCTCCTACAATGAGCAGTTCTTC. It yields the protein CASSYQGTSGRSSYNEQFF. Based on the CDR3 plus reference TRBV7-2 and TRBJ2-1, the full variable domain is GAGVSQSPSNKVTEKGKDVELRCDPISGHTALYWYRQSLGQGLEFLIYFQGNSAPDKSGLPSDRFSAERTGGSVSTLTIQRTQQEDSAVYLCASSYQGTSGRSSYNEQFFGPGTRLTVL.